The rows below give T cell receptor beta chains drawn from one sample of a study of early T cells in non-severe SARS-CoV-2 infection. TCRdb called the 5' RACE reads again in MiXCR, with one record for every CDR3 protein. The data contain some 40,000 distinct CDR3 sequences, 5% to 6.5% of them seen just once; the ten biggest clones take up about 6%. The sequences come from whole blood, collected at baseline. The receptors come from an adult who was a healthcare worker with PCR-confirmed SARS-CoV-2 infection or an uninfected control (not recorded which). CDR3s include the opening cysteine and the closing phenylalanine or tryptophan. D genes are given only for firm matches. Expanded clones get a size class; other rows say once, few or many, or leave the size out.

CASSTGSGGRFLNEQFF,TGCGCCAGCAGCACGGGGAGTGGCGGGAGGTTCCTCAATGAGCAGTTCTTC,TRBV5-1,NA,TRBJ2-1,TRBD2
CASSGGRDNEQFF,TGTGCCAGCAGCGGCGGGAGAGACAATGAGCAGTTCTTC,TRBV7-7,many,TRBJ2-1,TRBD2
CASSASGFTDTQYF,TGTGCCAGCAGTGCTAGCGGATTCACAGATACGCAGTATTTT,TRBV14,many,TRBJ2-3,TRBD2
CATRGRDSGKLFF,TGTGCCACCCGGGGGAGGGACAGCGGAAAACTGTTTTTT,TRBV24-1,few,TRBJ1-4,TRBD1
CASSSYRGQPQHF,TGTGCCAGCAGCTCGTACAGGGGTCAGCCCCAGCATTTT,TRBV7-2,NA,TRBJ1-5,TRBD1
CASSLGETQYF,TGTGCCAGCAGCTTAGGGGAGACCCAGTACTTC,TRBV11-2,medium-sized,TRBJ2-5,NA
CASSSPGGKRYGGYTF,TGTGCCAGCAGTTCGCCGGGGGGGAAAAGATATGGAGGCTACACCTTC,TRBV12-3/TRBV12-4,medium-sized,TRBJ1-2,NA
CASSLEGSTDTQYF,TGTGCCAGCAGCTTAGAAGGTAGCACAGATACGCAGTATTTT,TRBV7-2,many,TRBJ2-3,NA
CASTDGSMNEQFF,TGTGCCAGCACAGACGGGAGTATGAATGAGCAGTTCTTC,TRBV9,many,TRBJ2-1,NA
CSASGGIRGVPVNEQFF,TGCAGTGCTAGCGGCGGGATAAGGGGCGTCCCAGTCAATGAGCAGTTCTTC,TRBV20-1,many,TRBJ2-1,NA
CASSYSSRAPTPSGNTIYF,TGTGCCAGCAGTTACTCGAGTCGGGCACCGACACCCTCTGGAAACACCATATATTTT,TRBV6-6,many,TRBJ1-3,NA
CASSFDRPNTGELFF,TGCGCCAGCAGCTTTGACAGACCGAACACCGGGGAGCTGTTTTTT,TRBV5-1,many,TRBJ2-2,NA
CASSQGARMNTEAFF,TGTGCCAGCAGCCAAGGGGCCAGGATGAACACTGAAGCTTTCTTT,TRBV3-1,many,TRBJ1-1,NA
CSASWGTDTGELFF,TGCAGTGCTAGTTGGGGGACGGACACCGGGGAGCTGTTTTTT,TRBV20-1,many,TRBJ2-2,NA
CASSVSGTTQETQYF,TGTGCCAGCAGCGTGTCCGGGACTACCCAAGAGACCCAGTACTTC,TRBV9,many,TRBJ2-5,TRBD2